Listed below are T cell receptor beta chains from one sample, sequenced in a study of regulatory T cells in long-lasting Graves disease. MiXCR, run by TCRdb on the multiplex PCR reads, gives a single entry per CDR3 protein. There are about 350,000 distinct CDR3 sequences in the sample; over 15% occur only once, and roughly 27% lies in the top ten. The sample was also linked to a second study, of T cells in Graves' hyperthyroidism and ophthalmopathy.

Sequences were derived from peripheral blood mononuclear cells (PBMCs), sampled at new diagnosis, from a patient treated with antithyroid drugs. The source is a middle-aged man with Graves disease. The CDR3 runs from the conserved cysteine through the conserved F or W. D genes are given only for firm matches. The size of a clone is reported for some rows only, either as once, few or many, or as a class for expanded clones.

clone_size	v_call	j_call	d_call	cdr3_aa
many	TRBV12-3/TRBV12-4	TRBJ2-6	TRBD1	CASRLRDRGSGANVLTF
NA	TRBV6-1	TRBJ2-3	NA	CASSDSLGGAPRTDTQYF
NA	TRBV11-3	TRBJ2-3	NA	CASSPPHADTQYF
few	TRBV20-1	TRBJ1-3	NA	CSAGDEHSGNTIYF
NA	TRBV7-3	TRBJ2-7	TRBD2	CASSLLAGGPGEQYF
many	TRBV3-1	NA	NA	CASSQDRKTQYF
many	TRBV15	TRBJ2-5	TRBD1	CATSRDKTGGGTQYF
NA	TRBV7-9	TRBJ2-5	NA	CASNYQGGAETQYF
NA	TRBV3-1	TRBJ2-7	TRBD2	CASSQISGGYEQYF
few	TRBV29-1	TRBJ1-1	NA	CSTLGPDTEAFF
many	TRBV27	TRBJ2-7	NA	CASSLSGNSGYEQYF